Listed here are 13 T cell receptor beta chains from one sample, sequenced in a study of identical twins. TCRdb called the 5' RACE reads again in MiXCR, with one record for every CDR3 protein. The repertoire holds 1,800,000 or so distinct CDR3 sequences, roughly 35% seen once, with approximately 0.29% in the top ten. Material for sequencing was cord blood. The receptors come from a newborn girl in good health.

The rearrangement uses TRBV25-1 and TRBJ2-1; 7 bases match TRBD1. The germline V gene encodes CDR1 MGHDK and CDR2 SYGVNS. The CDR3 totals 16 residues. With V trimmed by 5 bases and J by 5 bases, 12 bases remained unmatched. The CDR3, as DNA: TGTGCCAGCAGTCAAGAGGGCAGGGGGTCCCACAATGAGCAGTTCTTC. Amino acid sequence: CASSQEGRGSHNEQFF. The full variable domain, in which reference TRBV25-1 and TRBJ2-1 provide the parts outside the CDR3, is EADIYQTPRYLVIGTGKKITLECSQTMGHDKMYWYQQDPGMELHLIHYSYGVNSTEKGDLSSESTVSRIRTEHFPLTLESARPSHTSQYLCASSQEGRGSHNEQFFGPGTRLTVL.

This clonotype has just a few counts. In DNA form, the CDR3 reads TGTGCCAGCGTTTTACGACTGGGCGGGGAGCAGTACTTC. As protein: CASVLRLGGEQYF. This rearrangement joins TRBV28 to TRBJ2-7, with D maybe TRBD2 (5 bases). The CDR3 contains 13 residues. V was shortened by 8 bases and J by 7 bases, with 18 bases between the two germline ends. Germline values: CDR1 MDHEN, CDR2 SYDVKM.

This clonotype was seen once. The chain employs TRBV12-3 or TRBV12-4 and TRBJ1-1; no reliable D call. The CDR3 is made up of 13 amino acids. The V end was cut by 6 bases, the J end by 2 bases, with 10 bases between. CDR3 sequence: CASSRFGNTEAFF. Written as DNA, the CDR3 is TGTGCCAGCAGCCGCTTCGGAAACACTGAAGCTTTCTTT.

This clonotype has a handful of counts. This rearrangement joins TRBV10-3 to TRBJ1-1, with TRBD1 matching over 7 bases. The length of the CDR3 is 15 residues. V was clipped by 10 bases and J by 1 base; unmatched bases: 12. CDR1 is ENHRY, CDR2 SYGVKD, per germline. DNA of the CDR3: TGTGCCACCGAGGGCGAGGGGGCCGGGAACACTGAAGCTTTCTTT. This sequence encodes CATEGEGAGNTEAFF.

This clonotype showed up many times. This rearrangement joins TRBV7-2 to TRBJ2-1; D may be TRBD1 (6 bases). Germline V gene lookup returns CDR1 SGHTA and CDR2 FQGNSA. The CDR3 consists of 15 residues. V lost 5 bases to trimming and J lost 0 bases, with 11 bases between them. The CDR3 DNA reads TGTGCCAGCAGCCCCAACAGGGACTCCTACAATGAGCAGTTCTTC. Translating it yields CASSPNRDSYNEQFF. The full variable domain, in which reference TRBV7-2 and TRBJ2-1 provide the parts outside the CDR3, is GAGVSQSPSNKVTEKGKDVELRCDPISGHTALYWYRQSLGQGLEFLIYFQGNSAPDKSGLPSDRFSAERTGGSVSTLTIQRTQQEDSAVYLCASSPNRDSYNEQFFGPGTRLTVL.

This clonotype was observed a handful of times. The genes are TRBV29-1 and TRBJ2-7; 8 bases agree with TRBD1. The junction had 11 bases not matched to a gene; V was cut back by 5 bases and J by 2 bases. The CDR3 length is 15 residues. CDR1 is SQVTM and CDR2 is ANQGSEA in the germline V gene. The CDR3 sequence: CSVQRGDRSTYEQYF. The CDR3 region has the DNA TGCAGCGTTCAAAGGGGGGACAGGTCAACCTACGAGCAGTACTTC.

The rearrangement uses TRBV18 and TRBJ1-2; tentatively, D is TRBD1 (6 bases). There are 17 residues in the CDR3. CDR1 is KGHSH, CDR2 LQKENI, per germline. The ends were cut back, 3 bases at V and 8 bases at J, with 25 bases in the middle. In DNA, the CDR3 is TGTGCCAGCTCACCCACGATGTCAGCCTACTACAGGGTCGGCTACACCTTC. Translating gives CASSPTMSAYYRVGYTF.

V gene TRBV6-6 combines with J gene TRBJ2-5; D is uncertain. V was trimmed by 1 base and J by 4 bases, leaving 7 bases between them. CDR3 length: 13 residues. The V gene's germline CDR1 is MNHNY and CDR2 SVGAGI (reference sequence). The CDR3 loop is CASSYLSGETQYF. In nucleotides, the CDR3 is TGTGCCAGCAGTTACTTGTCGGGAGAGACCCAGTACTTC.

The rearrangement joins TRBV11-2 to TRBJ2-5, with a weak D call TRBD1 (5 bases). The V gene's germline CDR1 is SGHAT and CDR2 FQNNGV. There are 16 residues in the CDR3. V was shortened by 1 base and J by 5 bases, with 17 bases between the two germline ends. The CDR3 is CASSLAAGAAWETQYF. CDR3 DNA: TGTGCCAGCAGCTTAGCCGCTGGGGCAGCCTGGGAGACCCAGTACTTC.

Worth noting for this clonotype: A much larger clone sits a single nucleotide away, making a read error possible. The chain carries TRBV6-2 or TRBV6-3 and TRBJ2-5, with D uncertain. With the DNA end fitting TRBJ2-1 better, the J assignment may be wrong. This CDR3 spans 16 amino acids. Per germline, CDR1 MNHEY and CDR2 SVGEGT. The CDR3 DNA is TGTGCCAGCAGTACGGAACACAGATCCTACCGAGAGACCCAGTTCTTC. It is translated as CASSTEHRSYRETQFF.

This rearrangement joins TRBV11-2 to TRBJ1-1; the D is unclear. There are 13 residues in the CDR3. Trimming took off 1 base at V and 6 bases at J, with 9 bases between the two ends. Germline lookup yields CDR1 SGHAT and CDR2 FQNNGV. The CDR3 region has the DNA TGTGCCAGCAGCTTAGGTTGGGGTCCTGAAGCTTTCTTT. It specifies CASSLGWGPEAFF.

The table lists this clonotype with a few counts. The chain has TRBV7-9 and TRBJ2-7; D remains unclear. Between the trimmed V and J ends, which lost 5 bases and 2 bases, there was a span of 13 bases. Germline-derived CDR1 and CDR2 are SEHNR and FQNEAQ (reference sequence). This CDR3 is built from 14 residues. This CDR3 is CASSPAVIAYEQYF. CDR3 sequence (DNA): TGTGCCAGCAGCCCCGCAGTCATTGCCTACGAGCAGTACTTC.

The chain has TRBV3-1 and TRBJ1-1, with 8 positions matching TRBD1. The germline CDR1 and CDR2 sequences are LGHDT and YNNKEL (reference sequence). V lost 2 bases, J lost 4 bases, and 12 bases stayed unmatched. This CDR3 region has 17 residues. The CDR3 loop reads CASSQLPQGARATEAFF. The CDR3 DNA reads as TGTGCCAGCAGCCAACTGCCCCAGGGGGCGAGGGCCACTGAAGCTTTCTTT.